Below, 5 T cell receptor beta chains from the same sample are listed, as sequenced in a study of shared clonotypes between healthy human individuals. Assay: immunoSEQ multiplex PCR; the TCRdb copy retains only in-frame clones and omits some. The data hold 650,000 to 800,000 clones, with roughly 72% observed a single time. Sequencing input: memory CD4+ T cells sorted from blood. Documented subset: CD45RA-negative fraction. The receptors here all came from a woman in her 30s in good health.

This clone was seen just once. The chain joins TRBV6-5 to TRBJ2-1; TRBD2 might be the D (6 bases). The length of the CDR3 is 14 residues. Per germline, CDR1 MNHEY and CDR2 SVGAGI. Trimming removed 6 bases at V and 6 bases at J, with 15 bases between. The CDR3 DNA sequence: TGTGCCAGCAGCCGCAACCGGGAGAGCAATGAGCAGTTCTTC. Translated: CASSRNRESNEQFF.

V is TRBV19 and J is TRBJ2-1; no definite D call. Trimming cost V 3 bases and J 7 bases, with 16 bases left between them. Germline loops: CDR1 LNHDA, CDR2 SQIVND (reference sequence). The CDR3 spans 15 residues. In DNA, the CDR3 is TGTGCCAGTAGTATCAGCCGGACGGCGGTGAATGAGCAGTTCTTC. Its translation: CASSISRTAVNEQFF.

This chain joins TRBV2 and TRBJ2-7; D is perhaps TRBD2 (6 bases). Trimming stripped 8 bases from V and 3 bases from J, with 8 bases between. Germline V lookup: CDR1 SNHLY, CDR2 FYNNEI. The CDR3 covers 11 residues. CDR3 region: CASWRGYEQYF. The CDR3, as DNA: TGTGCCAGCTGGAGGGGCTACGAGCAGTACTTC.

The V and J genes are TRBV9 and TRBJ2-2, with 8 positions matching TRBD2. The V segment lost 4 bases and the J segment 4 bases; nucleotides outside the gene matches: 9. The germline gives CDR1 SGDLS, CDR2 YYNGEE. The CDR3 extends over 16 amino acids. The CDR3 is CASSPFGGRSTGELFF. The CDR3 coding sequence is TGTGCCAGCAGCCCTTTTGGCGGGAGGTCCACCGGGGAGCTGTTTTTT.

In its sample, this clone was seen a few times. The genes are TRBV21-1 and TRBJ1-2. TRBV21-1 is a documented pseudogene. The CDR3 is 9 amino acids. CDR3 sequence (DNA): TGTGCCAGCCCTAAGACGGCGGCCTTC. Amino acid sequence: CASPKTAAF.